These T cell receptor beta chains were read from a single sample in a study of blood T cells in healthy people across ages. TCRdb ran MiXCR on the 5' RACE reads and lists one entry per CDR3 protein. Among roughly 800,000 distinct CDR3 sequences listed, more than 20% were seen once. Another study also made use of these data, one on T cells of mothers and their children.

Sequenced sample: blood. These receptors came from a boy aged 5 to 17 in good health. CDR3s include the opening cysteine and the closing phenylalanine or tryptophan. The D gene is left open where the match is weak. Expanded clones are given a class, and other clones once, few, many or no size at all.

>TRBV30|TRBD1|TRBJ1-2|.
CAWSVQGAYGYTF
TGTGCCTGGAGTGTACAGGGGGCCTATGGCTACACCTTC
>TRBV5-1|.|TRBJ1-1|.
CASSFEGEGVGEALF
TGCGCCAGCAGCTTTGAAGGGGAAGGGGTAGGTGAAGCTCTCTTT
>TRBV12-3/TRBV12-4|.|TRBJ1-5|.
CASSLGWAVGQPQHF
TGTGCCAGCAGTTTGGGTTGGGCCGTTGGGCAGCCCCAGCATTTT
>TRBV27|.|TRBJ1-4|.
CASSLSQESNEKLFF
TGTGCCAGCAGTTTATCCCAAGAGTCCAATGAAAAACTGTTTTTT
>TRBV7-9|.|TRBJ1-4|.
CASSQRGSENEKLFF
TGTGCCAGCAGCCAGCGGGGAAGTGAAAATGAAAAACTGTTTTTT
>TRBV6-2/TRBV6-3|.|TRBJ1-2|.
CASSYEDYGYTF
TGTGCCAGCAGTTACGAGGACTATGGCTACACCTTC
>TRBV6-5|.|TRBJ2-7|few
CASSYSLMDRNYEQYF
TGTGCCAGCAGTTACTCGTTGATGGATCGAAACTACGAGCAGTACTTC
>TRBV29-1|.|TRBJ1-2|few
CSVEDWYGYTF
TGCAGCGTTGAAGATTGGTATGGCTACACCTTC
>TRBV9|TRBD2|TRBJ2-5|few
CASSVGSGKETQYF
TGTGCCAGCAGCGTGGGTAGCGGGAAAGAGACCCAGTACTTC
>TRBV6-2/TRBV6-3|.|TRBJ2-2|.
CASSYMGGPGELFF
TGTGCCAGCAGTTACATGGGGGGGCCCGGGGAGCTGTTTTTT
>TRBV20-1|TRBD2|TRBJ2-1|.
CSASRPGGGYNEQFF
TGCAGTGCTAGTCGCCCGGGGGGGGGCTACAATGAGCAGTTCTTC
>TRBV5-1|TRBD2|TRBJ2-2|.
CASSSLAPPGELFF
TGCGCCAGCAGCTCACTAGCGCCCCCCGGGGAGCTGTTTTTT
>TRBV7-9|.|TRBJ1-5|few
CASSLEGAGARQPQHF
TGTGCCAGCAGCTTAGAAGGGGCAGGGGCCAGACAGCCCCAGCATTTT
>TRBV7-2|TRBD1|TRBJ2-5|.
CASSSRDRGWETQYF
TGTGCCAGCAGCTCCCGGGACAGGGGTTGGGAGACCCAGTACTTC
>TRBV28|.|TRBJ1-2|few
CASSFSAVGGYTF
TGTGCCAGCAGTTTTTCCGCCGTCGGGGGCTACACCTTC
>TRBV29-1|TRBD1|TRBJ2-7|few
CSVEWQGAPYEQYF
TGCAGCGTTGAGTGGCAGGGGGCCCCCTACGAGCAGTACTTC
>TRBV5-1|.|TRBJ2-7|.
CASSFGLKYEQYF
TGCGCCAGCAGCTTTGGACTGAAATACGAGCAGTACTTC
>TRBV20-1|.|TRBJ2-1|.
CSAREGGGPMLYYNEQFF
TGCAGTGCTAGAGAGGGGGGGGGGCCGATGCTTTACTACAATGAGCAGTTCTTC
>TRBV28|TRBD1|TRBJ2-5|few
CATTGTGAYGQYF
TGTGCCACCACCGGGACAGGGGCCTACGGGCAGTACTTC
>TRBV4-3|TRBD1|TRBJ1-4|.
CASSQLSAGQGAGEKLFF
TGCGCCAGCAGCCAGCTAAGTGCGGGACAGGGGGCGGGAGAAAAACTGTTTTTT
>TRBV12-3/TRBV12-4|.|TRBJ2-7|.
CASSFHTGSYEQYF
TGTGCCAGCAGTTTCCATACAGGGTCGTACGAGCAGTACTTC
>TRBV20-1|.|TRBJ1-2|few
CSASLGAVVTF
TGCAGTGCTAGTCTCGGGGCGGTGGTCACCTTC
>TRBV28|.|TRBJ2-1|.
CASSFSRRGNEQFF
TGTGCCAGCAGTTTCTCCCGCAGGGGAAATGAGCAGTTCTTC
>TRBV7-9|TRBD1|TRBJ1-1|.
CASSYGQGNTEAFF
TGTGCCAGCAGCTACGGACAGGGTAACACTGAAGCTTTCTTT
>TRBV29-1|.|TRBJ2-3|.
CSVQQGDGTDTQYF
TGCAGCGTGCAACAGGGAGACGGCACAGATACGCAGTATTTT
>TRBV12-5|TRBD1|TRBJ2-1|few
CASGLGQGVNGEQFF
TGTGCTAGTGGTTTAGGACAGGGGGTTAACGGTGAGCAGTTCTTC
>TRBV6-5|.|TRBJ2-3|few
CASIQSQGVDTQYF
TGTGCCAGCATCCAATCCCAGGGAGTGGATACGCAGTATTTT
>TRBV7-2|.|TRBJ1-4|few
CASSFRQGGEKLFF
TGTGCCAGCAGCTTCCGGCAGGGTGGGGAAAAACTGTTTTTT
>TRBV6-2/TRBV6-3|TRBD1|TRBJ2-1|few
CASSSTGFAYNEQFF
TGTGCCAGCAGCTCGACAGGGTTCGCCTACAATGAGCAGTTCTTC
>TRBV20-1|.|TRBJ2-1|.
CSARKVTWSSYNEQFF
TGCAGTGCTAGGAAGGTTACGTGGAGCTCCTACAATGAGCAGTTCTTC
>TRBV27|TRBD2|TRBJ2-7|few
CASNSGGHSYEQYF
TGTGCCAGCAACAGCGGGGGCCACTCCTACGAGCAGTACTTC
>TRBV4-3|.|TRBJ2-7|.
CASSQSGAQGTEQYF
TGCGCCAGCAGCCAGTCAGGAGCCCAGGGCACCGAGCAGTACTTC
>TRBV29-1|.|TRBJ2-1|few
CSVAGFLEQFF
TGCAGCGTTGCCGGGTTTCTTGAGCAGTTCTTC
>TRBV10-3|TRBD2|TRBJ2-3|.
CAISESLAGGPSTDTQYF
TGTGCCATCAGTGAGTCGCTAGCGGGGGGACCTAGCACAGATACGCAGTATTTT
>TRBV12-3/TRBV12-4|.|TRBJ2-3|.
CASSRDRRTDTQYF
TGTGCCAGCAGTCGGGACCGTCGCACAGATACGCAGTATTTT
>TRBV28|TRBD1|TRBJ2-5|few
CASSFTHLDRDVTQYF
TGTGCCAGCAGTTTTACCCACTTAGACAGGGATGTGACCCAGTACTTC